This TCR beta chain stems from a study of vaccination and CD4 T cells after COVID-19. Study at large: A vaccine, either BNT162b2 or mRNA-1273, was given to participants in two doses. Overlapping spike peptides from SARS-CoV-2, HCoV-NL63, HCoV-OC43 and HCoV-229E served to stimulate the cells.

Documented treatment: approximately nine-day PBMC culture with coronavirus spike peptide pools or control peptides (ViraFEST assay). The unexposed donor provided CD4+ T cells, which were taken before the COVID-19 pandemic (2011-2018). For ViraFEST, peptide pools expanded antigen-specific T cells, after which the TCRs were sequenced. The Oncomine TCR Beta short-read assay was what sequenced the DNA obtained from cultured CD4+ T cells. TCRdb called the PCR reads again in MiXCR, with one record for every CDR3 protein. This sample has thousands of distinct CDR3 sequences, with 44% found just once. Of note for this clonotype: What it binds is not known.

Germline V gives CDR1 SGHTA, CDR2 FQGNSA. This CDR3 is built from 14 residues. Trimming took 1 base from V and 7 from J, leaving 11 bases between them. What was sequenced was CD4+ T cells from blood, cultured in vitro. The receptor was derived from a human donor in good health. The V gene is TRBV7-2, the J gene TRBJ1-5; no firm D call. As DNA, the CDR3 is TGTGCCAGCAGCTTAGTCAGCGCCGGACAGCCCCAGCATTTT. Its protein product is CASSLVSAGQPQHF.